The source of this TCR beta chain is a study of cytotoxic CD8 clonotypes in ibrutinib-treated CLL. In its sample, this clone was seen once. The junction had 21 bases not matched to a gene; V was cut back by 7 bases and J by 6 bases. The CDR3 extends over 17 amino acids. Looked up from germline, CDR1 is PRHDT and CDR2 is FYEKMQ (reference sequence). The authors obtained 1.5 to 2.5 micrograms of genomic DNA from cryopreserved PBMCs for TCR beta libraries. Profiling relied on immunoSEQ multiplex PCR, and the TCRdb table lists in-frame clones only, not all of them. The sample records 15,000 or so clones, about 64% being singletons.

The receptor comes from a human donor with chronic lymphocytic leukemia. This specimen consisted of PBMCs, obtained before ibrutinib treatment. This rearrangement joins TRBV13 to TRBJ2-7, with TRBD2 identical over 7 bases. In DNA form, the CDR3 reads TGTGCCAGCACTCTACCGAGGGAGGGACCACAGAGCGGCGAGCAGTACTTC. Amino acid sequence: CASTLPREGPQSGEQYF.